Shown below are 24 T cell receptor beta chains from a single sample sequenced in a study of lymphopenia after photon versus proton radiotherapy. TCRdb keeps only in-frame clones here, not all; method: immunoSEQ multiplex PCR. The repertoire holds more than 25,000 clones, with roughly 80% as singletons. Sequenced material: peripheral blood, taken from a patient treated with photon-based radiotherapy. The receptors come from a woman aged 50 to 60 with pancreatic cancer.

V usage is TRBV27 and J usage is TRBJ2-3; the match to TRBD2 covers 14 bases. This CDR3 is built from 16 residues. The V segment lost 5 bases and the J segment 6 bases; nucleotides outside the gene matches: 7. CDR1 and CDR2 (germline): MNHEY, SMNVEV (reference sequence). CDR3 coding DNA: TGTGCCAGCAGTAAATATGGGACTAGCGGGAGTGATACGCAGTATTTT. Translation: CASSKYGTSGSDTQYF.

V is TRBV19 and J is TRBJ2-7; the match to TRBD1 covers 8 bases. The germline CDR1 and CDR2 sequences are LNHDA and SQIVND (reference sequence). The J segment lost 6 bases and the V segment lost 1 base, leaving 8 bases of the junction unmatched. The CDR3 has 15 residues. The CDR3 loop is CASSIGTGILSEQYF. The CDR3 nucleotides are TGTGCCAGTAGTATAGGGACAGGGATCCTCTCCGAGCAGTACTTC. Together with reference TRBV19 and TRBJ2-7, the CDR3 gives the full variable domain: DGGITQSPKYLFRKEGQNVTLSCEQNLNHDAMYWYRQDPGQGLRLIYYSQIVNDFQKGDIAEGYSVSREKKESFPLTVTSAQKNPTAFYLCASSIGTGILSEQYFGPGTRLTVT.

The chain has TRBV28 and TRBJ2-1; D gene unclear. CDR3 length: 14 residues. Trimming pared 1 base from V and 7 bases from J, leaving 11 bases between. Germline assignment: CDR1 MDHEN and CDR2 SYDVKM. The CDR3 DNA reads TGTGCCAGCAGTTTATCCAAGGGAAGGAATGAGCAGTTCTTC. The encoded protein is CASSLSKGRNEQFF.

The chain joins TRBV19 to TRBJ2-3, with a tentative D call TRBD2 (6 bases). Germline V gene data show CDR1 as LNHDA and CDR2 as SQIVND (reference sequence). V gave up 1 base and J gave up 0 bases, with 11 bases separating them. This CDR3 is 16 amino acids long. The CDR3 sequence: CASSIASGASTDTQYF. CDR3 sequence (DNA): TGTGCCAGTAGTATAGCTTCGGGAGCAAGCACAGATACGCAGTATTTT.

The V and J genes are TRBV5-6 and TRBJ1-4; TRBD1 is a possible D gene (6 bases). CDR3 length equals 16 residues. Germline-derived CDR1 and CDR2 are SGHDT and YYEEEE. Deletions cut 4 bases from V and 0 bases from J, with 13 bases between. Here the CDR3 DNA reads TGTGCCAGCAGCCTAGGGGGGACGGCAACTAATGAAAAACTGTTTTTT. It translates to CASSLGGTATNEKLFF.

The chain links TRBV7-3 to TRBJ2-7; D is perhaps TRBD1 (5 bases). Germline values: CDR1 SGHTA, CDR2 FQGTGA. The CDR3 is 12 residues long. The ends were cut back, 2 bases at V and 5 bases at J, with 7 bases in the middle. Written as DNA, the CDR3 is TGTGCCAGCAGCTTAGGGGCCAACGAGCAGTACTTC. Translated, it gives CASSLGANEQYF.

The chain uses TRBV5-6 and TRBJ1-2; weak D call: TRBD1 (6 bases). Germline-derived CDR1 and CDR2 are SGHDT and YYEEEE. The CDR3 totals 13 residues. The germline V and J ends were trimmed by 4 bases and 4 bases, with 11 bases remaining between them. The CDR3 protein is CASSPTGPYGYTF. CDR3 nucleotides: TGTGCCAGCAGCCCGACAGGCCCCTATGGCTACACCTTC. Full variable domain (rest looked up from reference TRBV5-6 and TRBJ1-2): DAGVTQSPTHLIKTRGQQVTLRCSPKSGHDTVSWYQQALGQGPQFIFQYYEEEERQRGNFPDRFSGHQFPNYSSELNVNALLLGDSALYLCASSPTGPYGYTFGSGTRLTVV.

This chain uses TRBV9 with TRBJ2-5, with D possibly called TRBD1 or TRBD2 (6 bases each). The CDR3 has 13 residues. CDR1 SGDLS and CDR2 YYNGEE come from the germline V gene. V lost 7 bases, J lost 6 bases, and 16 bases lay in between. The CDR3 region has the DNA TGTGCCAGCGGGGAAGGAGGGGGGAAGACCCAGTACTTC. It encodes CASGEGGGKTQYF.

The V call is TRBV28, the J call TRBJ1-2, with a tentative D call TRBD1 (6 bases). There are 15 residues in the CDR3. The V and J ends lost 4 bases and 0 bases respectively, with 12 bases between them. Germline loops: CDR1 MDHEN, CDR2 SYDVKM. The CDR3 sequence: CASSSLGAANYGYTF. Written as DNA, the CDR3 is TGTGCCAGCAGTTCGCTGGGGGCAGCTAACTATGGCTACACCTTC.

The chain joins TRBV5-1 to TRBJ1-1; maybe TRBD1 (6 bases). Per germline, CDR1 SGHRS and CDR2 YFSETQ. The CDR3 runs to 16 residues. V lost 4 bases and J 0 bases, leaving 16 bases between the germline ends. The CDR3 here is CASSPGAGRMNTEAFF. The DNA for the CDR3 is TGCGCCAGCAGCCCGGGGGCGGGACGGATGAACACTGAAGCTTTCTTT.

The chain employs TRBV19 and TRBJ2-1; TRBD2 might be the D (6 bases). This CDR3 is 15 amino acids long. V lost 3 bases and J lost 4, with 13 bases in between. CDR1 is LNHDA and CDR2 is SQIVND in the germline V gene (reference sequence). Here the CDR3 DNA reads TGTGCCAGTAGTATGGGCGGGAACTCTTACAATGAGCAGTTCTTC. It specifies CASSMGGNSYNEQFF.

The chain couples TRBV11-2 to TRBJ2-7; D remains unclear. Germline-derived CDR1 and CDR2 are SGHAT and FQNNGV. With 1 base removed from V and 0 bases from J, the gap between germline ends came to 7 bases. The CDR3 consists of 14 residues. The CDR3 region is CASSLGSYSYEQYF. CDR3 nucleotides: TGTGCCAGCAGCTTAGGCAGTTACTCCTACGAGCAGTACTTC.

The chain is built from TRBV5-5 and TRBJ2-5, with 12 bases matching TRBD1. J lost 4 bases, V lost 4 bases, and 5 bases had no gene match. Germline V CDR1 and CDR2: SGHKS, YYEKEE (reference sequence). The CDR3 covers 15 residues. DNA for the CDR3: TGTGCCAGCAGCCCCGGGACAGGGGGCTTAGAGACCCAGTACTTC. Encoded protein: CASSPGTGGLETQYF.

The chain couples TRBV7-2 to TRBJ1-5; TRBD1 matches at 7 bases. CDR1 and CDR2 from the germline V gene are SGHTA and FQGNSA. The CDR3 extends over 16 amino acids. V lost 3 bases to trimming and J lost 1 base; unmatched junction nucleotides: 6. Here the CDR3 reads CASSLKGASSNQPQHF. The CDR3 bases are TGTGCCAGCAGCTTGAAGGGGGCTTCGAGCAATCAGCCCCAGCATTTT.

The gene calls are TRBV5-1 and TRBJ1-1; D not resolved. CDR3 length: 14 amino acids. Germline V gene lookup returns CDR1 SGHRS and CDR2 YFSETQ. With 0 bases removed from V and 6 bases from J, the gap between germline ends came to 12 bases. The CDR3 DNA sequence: TGCGCCAGCAGCTTGGGGCCTTCCACGGCTGAAGCTTTCTTT. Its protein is CASSLGPSTAEAFF.

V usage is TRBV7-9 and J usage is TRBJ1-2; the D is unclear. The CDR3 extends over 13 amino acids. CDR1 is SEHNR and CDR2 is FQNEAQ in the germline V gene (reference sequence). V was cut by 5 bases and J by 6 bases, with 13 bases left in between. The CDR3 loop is CASSPSRTHGYTF. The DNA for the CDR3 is TGTGCCAGCAGCCCCTCTCGTACCCATGGCTACACCTTC.

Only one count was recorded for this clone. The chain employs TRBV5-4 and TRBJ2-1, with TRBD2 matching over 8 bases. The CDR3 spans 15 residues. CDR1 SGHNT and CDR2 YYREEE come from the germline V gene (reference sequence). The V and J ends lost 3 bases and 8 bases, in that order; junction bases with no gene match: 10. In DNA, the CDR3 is TGTGCCAGCAGCTCTCCGGGACTAGGGATTGATGAGCAGTTCTTC. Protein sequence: CASSSPGLGIDEQFF.

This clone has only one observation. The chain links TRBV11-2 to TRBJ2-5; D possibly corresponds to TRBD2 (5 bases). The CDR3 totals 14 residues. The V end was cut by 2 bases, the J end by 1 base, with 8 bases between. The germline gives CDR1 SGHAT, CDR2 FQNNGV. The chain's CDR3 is CASSLIAGQETQYF. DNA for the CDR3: TGTGCCAGCAGCTTAATTGCGGGCCAAGAGACCCAGTACTTC.

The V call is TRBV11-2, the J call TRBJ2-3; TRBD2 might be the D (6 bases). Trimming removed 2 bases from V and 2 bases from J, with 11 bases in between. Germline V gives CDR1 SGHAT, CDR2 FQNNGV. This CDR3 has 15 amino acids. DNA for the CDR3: TGTGCCAGCAGCTTATCAACGGGGGTCACAGATACGCAGTATTTT. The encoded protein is CASSLSTGVTDTQYF.

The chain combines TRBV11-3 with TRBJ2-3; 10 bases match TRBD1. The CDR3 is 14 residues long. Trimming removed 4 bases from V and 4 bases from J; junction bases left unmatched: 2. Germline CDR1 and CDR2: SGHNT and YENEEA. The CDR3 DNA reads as TGTGCCAGCAGCTCCGGGACAGGGGCAGATACGCAGTATTTT. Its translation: CASSSGTGADTQYF.

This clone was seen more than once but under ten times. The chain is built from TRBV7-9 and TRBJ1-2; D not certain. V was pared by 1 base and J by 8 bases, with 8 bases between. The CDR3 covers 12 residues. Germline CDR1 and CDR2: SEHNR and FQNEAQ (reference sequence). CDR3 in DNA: TGTGCCAGCAGCTTAGGTTATGGGGGCTACACCTTC. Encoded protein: CASSLGYGGYTF.

The CDR3: CASSFFRTGDQPQHF. CDR3 nucleotide sequence: TGTGCCAGCAGCTTTTTTCGGACAGGGGATCAGCCCCAGCATTTT. This chain joins TRBV5-6 and TRBJ1-5, with TRBD1 identical over 9 bases. Losses at the gene ends were 2 bases for V and 5 bases for J; bases not matched to a gene: 5. Germline-derived CDR1 and CDR2 are SGHDT and YYEEEE. The CDR3 is 15 amino acids.

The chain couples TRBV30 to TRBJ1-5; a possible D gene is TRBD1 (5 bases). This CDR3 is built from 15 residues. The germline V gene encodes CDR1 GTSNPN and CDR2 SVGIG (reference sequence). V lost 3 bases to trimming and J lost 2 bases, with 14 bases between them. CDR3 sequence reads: CAWRAQGAGNQPQHF. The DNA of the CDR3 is TGTGCCTGGAGAGCCCAGGGAGCGGGCAATCAGCCCCAGCATTTT.

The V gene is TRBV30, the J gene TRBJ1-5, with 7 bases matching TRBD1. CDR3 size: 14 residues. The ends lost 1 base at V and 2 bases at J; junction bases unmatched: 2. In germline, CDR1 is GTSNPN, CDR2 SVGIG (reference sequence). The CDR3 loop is CAWSATGGNQPQHF. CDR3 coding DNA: TGTGCCTGGAGTGCCACAGGGGGCAATCAGCCCCAGCATTTT. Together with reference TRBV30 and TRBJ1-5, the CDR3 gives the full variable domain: SQTIHQWPATLVQPVGSPLSLECTVEGTSNPNLYWYRQAAGRGLQLLFYSVGIGQISSEVPQNLSASRPQDRQFILSSKKLLLSDSGFYLCAWSATGGNQPQHFGDGTRLSIL.